Below are 30 T cell receptor beta chains sequenced from a single sample in a study of blood T cell repertoires in COVID-19. Some clones are missing from TCRdb's copy, which holds only in-frame ones; the method was immunoSEQ multiplex PCR. Of 200,000 to 250,000 clones listed, over 70% are singletons. Input material: peripheral blood. These receptors were obtained from a woman aged 70-85 years with acute or convalescent COVID-19.

This sequence joins TRBV7-6 and TRBJ1-4, with a possible D match to TRBD1 (5 bases). CDR1 and CDR2 from the germline V gene are SGHVS and FNYEAQ. This CDR3 contains 16 residues. V gave up 5 bases and J gave up 3 bases, with 16 bases separating them. The CDR3 DNA is TGTGCCAGCAGCCTCCGGGTCTCAGGGTCTAATGAAAAACTGTTTTTT. Its translation is CASSLRVSGSNEKLFF.

This sequence joins TRBV27 and TRBJ1-2, with TRBD1 identical over 7 bases. This CDR3 is 15 amino acids long. Unmatched junction bases numbered 12, after V lost 5 bases and J lost 6 bases. Germline V gene lookup returns CDR1 MNHEY and CDR2 SMNVEV (reference sequence). As DNA, the CDR3 is TGTGCCAGCAGTCGCAGAGAGGGGGCGCGGCATGGCTACACCTTC. Translation gives CASSRREGARHGYTF.

The chain is built from TRBV2 and TRBJ2-2, with 7 positions matching TRBD1. This CDR3 has 16 residues. The germline gives CDR1 SNHLY, CDR2 FYNNEI. Germline trimming cut 7 bases from V and 5 bases from J; bases unmatched to any gene: 13. This CDR3 is CASIPMRGRGTGELFF. The DNA of the CDR3 is TGTGCCAGCATTCCGATGAGGGGGCGAGGGACCGGGGAGCTGTTTTTT.

The chain employs TRBV6-5 and TRBJ2-2, with TRBD1 matching over 8 bases. V was pared by 6 bases and J by 3 bases, with 6 bases of the junction left unmatched. The CDR3 covers 15 residues. The germline CDR1 and CDR2 sequences are MNHEY and SVGAGI. CDR3 in DNA: TGTGCCAGCAGCTTACAGGGGGTGTACACCGGGGAGCTGTTTTTT. Encoded protein: CASSLQGVYTGELFF.

The chain is built from TRBV7-8 and TRBJ2-5; TRBD1 agrees at 7 bases. Germline V gene lookup returns CDR1 SGHVS and CDR2 FQNEAQ. Trimming took 2 bases from V and 1 from J; bases not matched to a gene: 7. The CDR3 has 16 residues. In nucleotides, the CDR3 is TGTGCCAGCAGCTTATCCCCCGGACAGGCCCAAGAGACCCAGTACTTC. Translation gives CASSLSPGQAQETQYF.

V usage is TRBV27 and J usage is TRBJ2-5, with D maybe TRBD2 (5 bases). The CDR3 is 14 residues long. In germline, CDR1 is MNHEY, CDR2 SMNVEV (reference sequence). V was cut by 0 bases and J by 3 bases, with 8 bases left in between. The CDR3 loop is CASSLSSGKETQYF. Written as DNA, the CDR3 is TGTGCCAGCAGTTTATCGTCGGGGAAAGAGACCCAGTACTTC.

The gene calls are TRBV30 and TRBJ2-3; D remains unclear. The CDR3 spans 12 residues. V was clipped by 1 base and J by 5 bases, with 7 bases between them. Germline V CDR1 and CDR2: GTSNPN, SVGIG (reference sequence). CDR3 nucleotides: TGTGCCTGGAGTGCCGGTGGAGATACGCAGTATTTT. Translation: CAWSAGGDTQYF.

The chain recombines TRBV10-2 with TRBJ2-5; 7 positions agree with TRBD1. Germline CDR1 reads WSHSY; CDR2 reads SAAADI. This CDR3 is built from 17 residues. V trimming: 1 base; J trimming: 2 bases; junction bases outside the gene matches: 10. The CDR3 is CASSEWPQGPDQETQYF. Written as DNA, the CDR3 is TGCGCCAGCAGTGAGTGGCCACAGGGGCCGGATCAAGAGACCCAGTACTTC.

The CDR3 loop is CASSLDVSASYEQYF. CDR3 coding DNA: TGCGCCAGCAGCTTGGATGTAAGCGCCTCCTACGAGCAGTACTTC. This chain uses TRBV5-1 with TRBJ2-7; the D is unclear. Germline V gene data show CDR1 as SGHRS and CDR2 as YFSETQ. Trimming pared 0 bases from V and 0 bases from J, leaving 10 bases between. This CDR3 has 15 residues.

The V call is TRBV2, the J call TRBJ1-2; D unresolved. The CDR3 is 13 residues long. Trimming removed 7 bases at V and 2 bases at J, with 11 bases between. The germline V gene encodes CDR1 SNHLY and CDR2 FYNNEI. The CDR3 is CASKGEWNYGYTF. The CDR3 DNA reads TGTGCCAGCAAGGGAGAATGGAACTATGGCTACACCTTC.

The chain carries TRBV7-2 and TRBJ1-6, with 9 bases identical to TRBD1. The CDR3 is 14 amino acids. V gave up 3 bases and J gave up 12 bases; unmatched junction bases: 6. Looked up from germline, CDR1 is SGHTA and CDR2 is FQGNSA. CDR3 in DNA: TGTGCCAGCAGCTTCTCCGGGACAGGGAAACCCCTCCACTTT. The encoded protein is CASSFSGTGKPLHF.

V is TRBV5-1 and J is TRBJ2-1, with 12 bases lining up with TRBD2. Losses at the gene ends were 4 bases for V and 9 bases for J; bases not matched to a gene: 8. CDR1 and CDR2 from the germline V gene are SGHRS and YFSETQ. The CDR3 is 15 amino acids. The CDR3 is CASSKLAGGPGEQFF. As DNA, the CDR3 is TGCGCCAGCAGCAAGCTAGCGGGGGGGCCAGGTGAGCAGTTCTTC.

The rearrangement links TRBV25-1 to TRBJ2-5, with 7 positions matching TRBD1. CDR1 MGHDK and CDR2 SYGVNS come from the germline V gene. The CDR3 extends over 16 amino acids. Unmatched junction bases numbered 11, after V lost 2 bases and J lost 5 bases. The CDR3 region is CASSEEGRGRGETQYF. CDR3 bases: TGTGCCAGCAGTGAAGAGGGTAGGGGGCGAGGGGAGACCCAGTACTTC.

V is TRBV5-8 and J is TRBJ1-6, with D tentatively TRBD1 (5 bases). The CDR3 is made up of 16 amino acids. The germline gives CDR1 SGHTS, CDR2 YDEGEE. Between the trimmed V and J ends, which lost 3 bases and 5 bases, there was a span of 15 bases. The CDR3 loop is CASSWPGNEDNSPLHF. In DNA, the CDR3 is TGTGCCAGCAGCTGGCCAGGGAACGAGGATAATTCACCCCTCCACTTT.

The chain carries TRBV2 and TRBJ1-2, with a tentative D call TRBD1 (5 bases). This CDR3 spans 12 amino acids. Germline V lookup: CDR1 SNHLY, CDR2 FYNNEI. With 5 bases removed from V and 8 bases from J, the gap between germline ends came to 12 bases. The CDR3 is CASSFRAPGYTF. CDR3 DNA: TGTGCCAGCAGTTTCAGGGCGCCCGGCTACACCTTC.

The rearrangement links TRBV5-1 to TRBJ2-1, with 7 bases aligning to TRBD1. Looked up from germline, CDR1 is SGHRS and CDR2 is YFSETQ. J was trimmed by 8 bases and V by 1 base; bases with no gene match: 9. This CDR3 has 15 residues. Here the CDR3 DNA reads TGCGCCAGCAGCTTGTGGGGACAGCCTTTGGATGAGCAGTTCTTC. As protein: CASSLWGQPLDEQFF.

This sequence joins TRBV19 and TRBJ1-5; D is possibly TRBD1 (5 bases). Between the trimmed V and J ends, which lost 5 bases and 3 bases, there was a span of 17 bases. This CDR3 comprises 16 residues. Germline V gene data show CDR1 as LNHDA and CDR2 as SQIVND (reference sequence). The CDR3 loop is CASSSLRGNFNQPQHF. In nucleotides, the CDR3 is TGTGCCAGTAGTTCCCTTCGGGGGAATTTCAATCAGCCCCAGCATTTT.

The rearrangement joins TRBV9 to TRBJ2-6, with 9 bases identical to TRBD1. The CDR3 contains 19 residues. The J segment lost 1 base and the V segment lost 4 bases, leaving 12 bases of the junction unmatched. From germline, CDR1 is SGDLS and CDR2 YYNGEE. The DNA of the CDR3 is TGTGCCAGCAGCCATCCCCCGGGACAGGGAAATTCTGGGGCCAACGTCCTGACTTTC. Translated, it gives CASSHPPGQGNSGANVLTF.

The chain employs TRBV19 and TRBJ2-1; maybe TRBD2 (5 bases). This CDR3 contains 15 residues. Germline values: CDR1 LNHDA, CDR2 SQIVND (reference sequence). V gave up 3 bases and J gave up 4 bases, with 13 bases separating them. The CDR3 is CASSIQPGIYNEQFF. CDR3 coding DNA: TGTGCCAGTAGTATCCAACCGGGGATTTACAATGAGCAGTTCTTC.

The rearrangement links TRBV5-1 to TRBJ2-1, with 7 positions matching TRBD2. V lost 1 base to trimming and J lost 6 bases; unmatched junction nucleotides: 7. The V gene's germline CDR1 is SGHRS and CDR2 YFSETQ. The CDR3 is 15 amino acids. This chain's CDR3 is CASSLRVGGSNEQFF. CDR3 nucleotide sequence: TGCGCCAGCAGCTTGAGGGTCGGGGGGAGCAATGAGCAGTTCTTC.

CDR3 DNA sequence: TGTGCCAGCAGCGTAGCTACAGGGGTTGAGACCCAGTACTTC. It is translated as CASSVATGVETQYF. This sequence joins TRBV9 and TRBJ2-5; TRBD1 aligns across 7 bases. V gave up 0 bases and J gave up 5 bases; unmatched junction bases: 4. CDR1 is SGDLS and CDR2 is YYNGEE in the germline V gene. The CDR3 spans 14 residues. Together with reference TRBV9 and TRBJ2-5, the CDR3 gives the full variable domain: DSGVTQTPKHLITATGQRVTLRCSPRSGDLSVYWYQQSLDQGLQFLIQYYNGEERAKGNILERFSAQQFPDLHSELNLSSLELGDSALYFCASSVATGVETQYFGPGTRLLVL.

This clone showed up just a few times. The chain recombines TRBV5-1 with TRBJ1-1, with D uncertain. Germline-derived CDR1 and CDR2 are SGHRS and YFSETQ. The CDR3 totals 13 residues. Deletions cut 3 bases from V and 1 base from J, with 7 bases between. This CDR3 is CASSWRGNTEAFF. The CDR3 nucleotides read TGCGCCAGCAGCTGGCGGGGGAACACTGAAGCTTTCTTT.

The V and J genes are TRBV19 and TRBJ1-6, with a tentative D call TRBD1 (6 bases). CDR3 length: 15 amino acids. Between the trimmed V and J ends, which lost 5 bases and 9 bases, there was a span of 17 bases. Looked up from germline, CDR1 is LNHDA and CDR2 is SQIVND (reference sequence). The CDR3 here is CASSLQQGVGSPLHF. CDR3 in DNA: TGTGCCAGTAGTCTTCAACAGGGTGTAGGTTCACCCCTCCACTTT.

J is TRBJ2-1 and V is TRBV5-1, with TRBD2 matching 14 bases. The CDR3 has 16 residues. The V gene end was trimmed by 4 bases and the J gene end by 6 bases; junction bases not matched to a gene: 6. Germline V gene data show CDR1 as SGHRS and CDR2 as YFSETQ. The CDR3 reads CASSIMTSGGVNEQFF. DNA for the CDR3: TGCGCCAGCAGCATTATGACTAGCGGGGGGGTCAATGAGCAGTTCTTC.

V and J are TRBV4-3 and TRBJ2-4; D uncertain. The V end lost 0 bases, the J end lost 8 bases, and 11 bases lay between the germline ends. Germline CDR1 is LGHNA and CDR2 is YSLEER. This CDR3 region has 14 residues. In DNA, the CDR3 is TGCGCCAGCAGCCAAGATTCCGGCAGGCACATTCAGTACTTC. It encodes CASSQDSGRHIQYF.

The V gene is TRBV18, the J gene TRBJ2-7; D remains ambiguous. V lost 3 bases and J 4 bases, leaving 13 bases between the germline ends. Germline V CDR1 and CDR2: KGHSH, LQKENI. CDR3 length: 14 residues. The CDR3 DNA reads as TGTGCCAGCTCACCGGGCAGTTTTGGGTACGAGCAGTACTTC. As protein: CASSPGSFGYEQYF. The full variable domain, completed using reference TRBV18 and TRBJ2-7, is NAGVMQNPRHLVRRRGQEARLRCSPMKGHSHVYWYRQLPEEGLKFMVYLQKENIIDESGMPKERFSAEFPKEGPSILRIQQVVRGDSAAYFCASSPGSFGYEQYFGPGTRLTVT.

This sequence joins TRBV4-1 and TRBJ2-3; tentatively, D is TRBD2 (5 bases). Trimming took off 1 base at V and 4 bases at J, with 18 bases between the two ends. The CDR3 runs to 17 residues. Germline CDR1 is MGHRA and CDR2 is YSYEKL. Written as DNA, the CDR3 is TGCGCCAGCAGCCAAGGGAGGACGGCCGGCTTCGCAGATACGCAGTATTTT. Translation: CASSQGRTAGFADTQYF.

This chain connects TRBV18 to TRBJ1-5, with TRBD1 matching 7 bases. The V segment lost 5 bases and the J segment 0 bases; nucleotides outside the gene matches: 13. CDR3 length equals 18 residues. CDR1 is KGHSH and CDR2 is LQKENI in the germline V gene. CDR3 sequence (DNA): TGTGCCAGCTCAAATACTGCCCGACAGGGATATAGCAATCAGCCCCAGCATTTT. This translates into CASSNTARQGYSNQPQHF.

The chain is built from TRBV5-1 and TRBJ2-3; D is unclear. Germline V gene data show CDR1 as SGHRS and CDR2 as YFSETQ. The CDR3 sequence is 13 residues long. Trimming cost V 1 base and J 6 bases, with 9 bases left between them. The CDR3 bases are TGCGCCAGCAGCTTGAGTAGCTGGGATACGCAGTATTTT. It specifies CASSLSSWDTQYF.

The chain carries TRBV30 and TRBJ2-2, with D possibly matching TRBD1 (6 bases). Germline CDR1 reads GTSNPN; CDR2 reads SVGIG (reference sequence). The length of the CDR3 is 15 residues. Trimming stripped 5 bases from V and 1 base from J, with 14 bases between. CDR3 bases: TGTGCCTGGTCCCCGGACAGTTTGAACACCGGGGAGCTGTTTTTT. Residues: CAWSPDSLNTGELFF. Filled out from reference TRBV30 and TRBJ2-2, the complete variable domain reads SQTIHQWPATLVQPVGSPLSLECTVEGTSNPNLYWYRQAAGRGLQLLFYSVGIGQISSEVPQNLSASRPQDRQFILSSKKLLLSDSGFYLCAWSPDSLNTGELFFGEGSRLTVL.